This TCR beta chain was captured in a study of tissue T cells after allogeneic stem cell transplantation. Only in-frame clones appear in the TCRdb table, and some are missing; sequencing was by immunoSEQ multiplex PCR. The table lists about 3,100 clones, 64% of them singletons. Trimming took 2 bases from V and 3 from J, leaving 19 bases between them. CDR3 length equals 18 residues. The germline V gene has CDR1 MNHNS and CDR2 SASEGT. This research-autopsy study prospectively enrolled adult allogeneic hematopoietic cell transplant recipients with steroid-refractory graft-versus-host disease. The V and J genes are TRBV6-1 and TRBJ1-4; perhaps TRBD1 as D (6 bases). The sample here was jejunal tissue, taken at autopsy. The clonotype was recovered from a male patient aged 60 or over with steroid-refractory graft-versus-host disease after an allogeneic stem cell transplant. Some T cells here may be from the graft donor. In DNA, the CDR3 is TGTGCCAGCAGTGAAAGGCGAGGTCAGGGGAGAGCTAATGAAAAACTGTTTTTT. As protein: CASSERRGQGRANEKLFF.